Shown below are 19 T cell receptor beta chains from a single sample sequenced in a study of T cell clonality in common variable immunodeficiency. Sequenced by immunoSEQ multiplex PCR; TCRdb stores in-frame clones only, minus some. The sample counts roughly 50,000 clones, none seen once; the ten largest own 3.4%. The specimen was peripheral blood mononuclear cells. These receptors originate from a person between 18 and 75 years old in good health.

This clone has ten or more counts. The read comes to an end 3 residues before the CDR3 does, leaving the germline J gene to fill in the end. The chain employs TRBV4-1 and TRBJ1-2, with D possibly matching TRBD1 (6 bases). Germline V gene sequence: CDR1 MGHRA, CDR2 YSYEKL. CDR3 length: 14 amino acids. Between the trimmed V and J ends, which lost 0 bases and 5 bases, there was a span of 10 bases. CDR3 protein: CASSQDGRGYGYTF. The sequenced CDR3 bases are TGCGCCAGCAGCCAAGATGGCAGGGGTTATGGC.

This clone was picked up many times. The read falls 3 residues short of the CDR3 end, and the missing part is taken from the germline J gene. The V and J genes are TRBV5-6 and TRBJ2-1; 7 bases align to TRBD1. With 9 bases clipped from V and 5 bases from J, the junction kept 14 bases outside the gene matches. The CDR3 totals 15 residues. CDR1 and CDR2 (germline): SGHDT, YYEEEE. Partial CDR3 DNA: TGTGCCACCAAAGGAGTGGGACAGAACAACAATGAG. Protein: CATKGVGQNNNE. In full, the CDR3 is CATKGVGQNNNEQFF. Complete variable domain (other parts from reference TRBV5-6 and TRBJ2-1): DAGVTQSPTHLIKTRGQQVTLRCSPKSGHDTVSWYQQALGQGPQFIFQYYEEEERQRGNFPDRFSGHQFPNYSSELNVNALLLGDSALYLCATKGVGQNNNEQFFGPGTRLTVL.

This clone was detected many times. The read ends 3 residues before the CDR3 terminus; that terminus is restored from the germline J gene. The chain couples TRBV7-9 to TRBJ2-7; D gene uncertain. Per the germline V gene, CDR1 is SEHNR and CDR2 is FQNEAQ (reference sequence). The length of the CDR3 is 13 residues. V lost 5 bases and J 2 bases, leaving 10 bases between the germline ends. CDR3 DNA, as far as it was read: TGTGCCAGCAGCCCCTTACAGACCTACGAG. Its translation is CASSPLQTYE. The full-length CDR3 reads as CASSPLQTYEQYF.

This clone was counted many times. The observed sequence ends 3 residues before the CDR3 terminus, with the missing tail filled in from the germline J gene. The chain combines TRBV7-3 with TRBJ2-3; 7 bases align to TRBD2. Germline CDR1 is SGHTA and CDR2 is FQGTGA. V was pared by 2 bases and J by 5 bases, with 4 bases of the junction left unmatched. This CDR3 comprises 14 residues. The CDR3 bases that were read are TGTGCCAGCAGCTTAGGCGGGAGTAGAGATACG. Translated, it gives CASSLGGSRDT. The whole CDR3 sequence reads CASSLGGSRDTQYF.

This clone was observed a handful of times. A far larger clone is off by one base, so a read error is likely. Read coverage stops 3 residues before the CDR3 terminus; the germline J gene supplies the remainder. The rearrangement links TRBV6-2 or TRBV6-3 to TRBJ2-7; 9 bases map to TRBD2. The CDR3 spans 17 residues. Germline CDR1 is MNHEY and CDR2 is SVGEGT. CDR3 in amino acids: CASTYSNVAGDSYEQYF. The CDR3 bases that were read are TGTGCCAGCACTTACTCGAACGTAGCGGGGGATTCCTACGAG.

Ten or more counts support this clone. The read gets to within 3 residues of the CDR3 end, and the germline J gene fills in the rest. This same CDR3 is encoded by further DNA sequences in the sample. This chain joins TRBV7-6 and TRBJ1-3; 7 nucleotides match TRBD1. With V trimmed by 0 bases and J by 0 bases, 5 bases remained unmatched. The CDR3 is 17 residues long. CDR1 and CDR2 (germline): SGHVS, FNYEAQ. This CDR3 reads CASSLALRGPSGNTIYF. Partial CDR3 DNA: TGTGCCAGCAGCTTAGCCCTGAGGGGGCCCTCTGGAAACACC.

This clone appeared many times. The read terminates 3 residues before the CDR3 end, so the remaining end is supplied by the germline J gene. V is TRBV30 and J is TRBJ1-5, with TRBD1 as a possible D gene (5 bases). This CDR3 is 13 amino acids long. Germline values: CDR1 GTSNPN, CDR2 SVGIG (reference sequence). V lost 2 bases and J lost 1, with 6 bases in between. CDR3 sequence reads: CAWSRQSNQPQHF. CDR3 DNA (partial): TGTGCCTGGAGTAGACAGAGCAATCAGCCC.

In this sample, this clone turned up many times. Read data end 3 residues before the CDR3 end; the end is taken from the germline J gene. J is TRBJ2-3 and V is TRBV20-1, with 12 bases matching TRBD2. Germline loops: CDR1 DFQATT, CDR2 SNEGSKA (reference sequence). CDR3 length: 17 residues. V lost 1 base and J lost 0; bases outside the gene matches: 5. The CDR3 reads CSARGGTSGRSTDTQYF. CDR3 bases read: TGCAGTGCTAGAGGTGGAACTAGCGGGAGGAGCACAGATACG.

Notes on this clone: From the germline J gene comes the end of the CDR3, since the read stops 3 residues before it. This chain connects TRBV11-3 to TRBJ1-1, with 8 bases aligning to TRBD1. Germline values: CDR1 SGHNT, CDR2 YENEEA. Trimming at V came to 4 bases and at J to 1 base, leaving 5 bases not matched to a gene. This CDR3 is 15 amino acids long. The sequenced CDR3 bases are TGTGCCAGCAGCTCCTCAGGGGGCAGGAACACTGAA. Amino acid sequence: CASSSSGGRNTE. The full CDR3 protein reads CASSSSGGRNTEAFF.

Incomplete CDR3 DNA: TGTGCCAGCTCACCAGGGCACCTAGCGGGTTTCTACAATGAG. It is translated as CASSPGHLAGFYNE. The whole CDR3 reads CASSPGHLAGFYNEQFF. This chain uses TRBV18 with TRBJ2-1; 8 bases fit TRBD2. The observed sequence ends 3 residues before the CDR3 terminus, with the missing tail filled in from the germline J gene. The CDR3 covers 17 residues. J was trimmed by 3 bases and V by 2 bases; bases with no gene match: 9. CDR1 and CDR2 from the germline V gene are KGHSH and LQKENI.

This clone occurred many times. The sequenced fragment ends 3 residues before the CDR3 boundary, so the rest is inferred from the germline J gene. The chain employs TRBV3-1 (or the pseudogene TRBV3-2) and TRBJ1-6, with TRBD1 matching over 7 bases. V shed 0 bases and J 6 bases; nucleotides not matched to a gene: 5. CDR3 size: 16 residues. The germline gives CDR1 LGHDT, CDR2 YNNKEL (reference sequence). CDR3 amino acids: CASSQEVQGRNSPLHF. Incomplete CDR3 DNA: TGTGCCAGCAGCCAAGAGGTACAGGGGCGTAATTCACCC.

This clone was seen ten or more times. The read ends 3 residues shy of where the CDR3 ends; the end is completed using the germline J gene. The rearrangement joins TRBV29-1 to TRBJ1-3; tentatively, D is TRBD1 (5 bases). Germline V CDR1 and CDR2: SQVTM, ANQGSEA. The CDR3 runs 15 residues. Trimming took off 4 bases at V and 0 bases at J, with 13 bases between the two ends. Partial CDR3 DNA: TGCAGCGTTGCAAAGAGGGGCGCCTCTGGAAACACC. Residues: CSVAKRGASGNT. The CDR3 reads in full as CSVAKRGASGNTIYF.

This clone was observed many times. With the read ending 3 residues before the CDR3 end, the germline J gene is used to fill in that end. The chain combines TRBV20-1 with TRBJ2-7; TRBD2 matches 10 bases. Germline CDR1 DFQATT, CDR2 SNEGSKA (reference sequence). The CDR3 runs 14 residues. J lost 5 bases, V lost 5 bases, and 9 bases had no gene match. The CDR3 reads CSAGPQREGNEQYF. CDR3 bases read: TGCAGTGCTGGCCCTCAGCGGGAGGGGAACGAG.

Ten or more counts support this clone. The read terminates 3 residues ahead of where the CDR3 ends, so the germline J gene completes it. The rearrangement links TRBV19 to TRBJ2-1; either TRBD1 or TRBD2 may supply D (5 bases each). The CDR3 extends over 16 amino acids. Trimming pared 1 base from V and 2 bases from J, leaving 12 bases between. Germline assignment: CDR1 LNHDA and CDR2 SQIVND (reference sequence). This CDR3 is CASSIGGAPTYNEQFF. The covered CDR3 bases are TGTGCCAGTAGTATAGGAGGGGCGCCGACCTACAATGAG. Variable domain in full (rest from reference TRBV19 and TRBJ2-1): DGGITQSPKYLFRKEGQNVTLSCEQNLNHDAMYWYRQDPGQGLRLIYYSQIVNDFQKGDIAEGYSVSREKKESFPLTVTSAQKNPTAFYLCASSIGGAPTYNEQFFGPGTRLTVL.

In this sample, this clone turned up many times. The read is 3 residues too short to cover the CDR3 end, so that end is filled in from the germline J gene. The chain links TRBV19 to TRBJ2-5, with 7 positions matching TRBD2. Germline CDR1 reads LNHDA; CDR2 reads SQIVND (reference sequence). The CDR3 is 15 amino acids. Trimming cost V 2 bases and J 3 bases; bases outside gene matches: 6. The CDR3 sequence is CASSISRGVKETQYF. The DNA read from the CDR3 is TGTGCCAGTAGTATATCCCGGGGGGTAAAAGAGACC.

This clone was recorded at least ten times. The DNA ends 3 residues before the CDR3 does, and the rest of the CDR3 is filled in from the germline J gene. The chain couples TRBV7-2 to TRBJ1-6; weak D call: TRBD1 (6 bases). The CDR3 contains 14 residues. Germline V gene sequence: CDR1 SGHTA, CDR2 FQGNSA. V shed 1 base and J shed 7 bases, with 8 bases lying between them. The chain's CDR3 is CASSLEGENSPLHF. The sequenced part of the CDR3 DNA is TGTGCCAGCAGCTTAGAGGGGGAAAATTCACCC.

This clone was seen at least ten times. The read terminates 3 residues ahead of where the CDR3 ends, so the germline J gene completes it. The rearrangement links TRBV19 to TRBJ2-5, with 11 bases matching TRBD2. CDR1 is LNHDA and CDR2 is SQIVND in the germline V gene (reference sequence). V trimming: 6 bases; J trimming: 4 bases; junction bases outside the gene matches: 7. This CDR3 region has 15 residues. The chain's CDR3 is CASSLSGRAVETQYF. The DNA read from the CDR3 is TGTGCCAGTAGCCTTAGCGGGAGGGCCGTAGAGACC.

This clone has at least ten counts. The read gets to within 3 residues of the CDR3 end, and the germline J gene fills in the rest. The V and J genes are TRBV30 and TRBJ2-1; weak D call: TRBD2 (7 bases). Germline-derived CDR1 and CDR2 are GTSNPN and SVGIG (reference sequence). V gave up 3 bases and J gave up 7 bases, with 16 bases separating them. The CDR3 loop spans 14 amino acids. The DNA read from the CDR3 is TGTGCCTGGAGGCCCGGGGGGCCGGCTAATGAG. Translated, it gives CAWRPGGPANE. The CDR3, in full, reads CAWRPGGPANEQFF. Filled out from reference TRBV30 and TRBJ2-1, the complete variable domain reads SQTIHQWPATLVQPVGSPLSLECTVEGTSNPNLYWYRQAAGRGLQLLFYSVGIGQISSEVPQNLSASRPQDRQFILSSKKLLLSDSGFYLCAWRPGGPANEQFFGPGTRLTVL.

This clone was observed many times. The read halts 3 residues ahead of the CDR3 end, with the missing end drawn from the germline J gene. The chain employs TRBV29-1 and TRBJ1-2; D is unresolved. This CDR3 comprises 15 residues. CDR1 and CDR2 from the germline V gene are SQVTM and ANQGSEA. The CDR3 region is CSVEVPRPSSYDYTF. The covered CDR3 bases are TGCAGCGTTGAAGTACCCCGTCCGAGCTCCTACGAC.